Listed below are T cell receptor beta chains from one sample, sequenced in a study of cytomegalovirus exposure and HLA in healthy donors. Measured with immunoSEQ multiplex PCR; TCRdb has only the in-frame clones, and not every one. The profile shows fewer than 200,000 clones, 70% to 90% of them singletons. The material sequenced was PBMCs. All receptors derive from a woman aged 25-40 years in good health and CMV-seronegative. Both conserved end residues are part of each CDR3. D genes are given only for firm matches. Clone sizes are given selectively: once, few, many, or a class where the clone is expanded.

J: TRBJ2-1
V: TRBV5-4
D: TRBD2
size: -
CDR3: CASSLEREVHNEQFF
DNA: TGTGCCAGCAGCTTAGAGCGGGAGGTCCACAATGAGCAGTTCTTC

J: TRBJ2-1
V: TRBV5-1
D: TRBD1
size: few
CDR3: CASSSGQGTYNEQFF
DNA: TGCGCCAGCAGCTCGGGACAGGGTACCTACAATGAGCAGTTCTTC

J: TRBJ1-5
V: TRBV28
D: -
size: -
CDR3: CASSVVTFGVTAQPQHF
DNA: TGTGCCAGCAGTGTCGTGACGTTCGGGGTTACCGCTCAGCCCCAGCATTTT

J: TRBJ2-1
V: TRBV12-5
D: TRBD1
size: few
CDR3: CASGLDRGFGNEQFF
DNA: TGTGCTAGTGGTTTGGACAGGGGCTTTGGGAATGAGCAGTTCTTC

J: TRBJ1-1
V: TRBV6-4
D: -
size: -
CDR3: CASTPDSGLMNTEAFF
DNA: TGTGCCAGCACCCCTGATTCTGGGCTCATGAACACTGAAGCTTTCTTT

J: TRBJ1-3
V: TRBV28
D: -
size: few
CDR3: CASSPSVGSGNTIYF
DNA: TGTGCCAGCAGTCCCAGCGTGGGCTCTGGAAACACCATATATTTT

J: TRBJ2-2
V: TRBV7-3
D: TRBD1
size: -
CDR3: CASSLGSQGANTGELFF
DNA: TGTGCCAGCAGCTTAGGCAGCCAGGGGGCAAACACCGGGGAGCTGTTTTTT

J: TRBJ2-1
V: TRBV27
D: TRBD1
size: -
CDR3: CASRGQGSYNEQFF
DNA: TGTGCCAGCAGAGGACAGGGGTCCTACAATGAGCAGTTCTTC

J: TRBJ1-2
V: TRBV27
D: -
size: -
CDR3: CASSLLGGEGNYGYTF
DNA: TGTGCCAGCAGTTTATTGGGGGGAGAGGGGAACTATGGCTACACCTTC

J: TRBJ2-1
V: TRBV15
D: TRBD2
size: few
CDR3: CATSRVAGTSGRDPWEQFF
DNA: TGTGCCACCAGCAGGGTAGCCGGGACTAGCGGGAGGGACCCGTGGGAGCAGTTCTTC

J: TRBJ2-3
V: TRBV7-9
D: TRBD1
size: -
CDR3: CASSSGTDSDTQYF
DNA: TGTGCCAGCAGCTCCGGGACAGATTCCGATACGCAGTATTTT

J: TRBJ1-6
V: TRBV18
D: -
size: -
CDR3: CASSPGPDSPLHF
DNA: TGTGCCAGCTCACCAGGCCCAGATTCACCCCTCCACTTT

J: TRBJ2-1
V: TRBV28
D: TRBD2
size: once
CDR3: CASKRGAGAQNEQFF
DNA: TGTGCCAGCAAGCGGGGGGCCGGGGCACAGAATGAGCAGTTCTTC

J: TRBJ2-5
V: TRBV4-2
D: -
size: once
CDR3: CASSQGTGEQYF
DNA: TGTGCCAGCAGCCAAGGAACGGGGGAGCAGTACTTC

J: TRBJ1-1
V: TRBV28
D: -
size: -
CDR3: CASRAGLEGTEAFF
DNA: TGTGCCAGCAGAGCGGGACTGGAGGGCACTGAAGCTTTCTTT

J: TRBJ1-2
V: TRBV19
D: -
size: -
CDR3: CASSIHVNILNGYTF
DNA: TGTGCCAGTAGTATCCACGTCAACATTCTGAATGGCTACACCTTC

J: TRBJ1-5
V: TRBV5-1
D: -
size: -
CDR3: CASRRDSNQPQHF
DNA: TGCGCCAGCAGGCGGGACAGCAATCAGCCCCAGCATTTT

J: TRBJ2-3
V: TRBV4-3
D: TRBD2
size: once
CDR3: CASSQAPAGGQDTQYF
DNA: TGCGCCAGCAGCCAAGCTCCAGCGGGGGGGCAAGATACGCAGTATTTT

J: TRBJ1-2
V: TRBV4-3
D: -
size: once
CDR3: CASSQDRGGIYGYTF
DNA: TGCGCCAGCAGCCAAGATCGGGGTGGGATCTATGGCTACACCTTC

J: TRBJ2-1
V: TRBV10-1
D: -
size: -
CDR3: CASSSGGSEQFF
DNA: TGCGCCAGCAGTTCCGGGGGTAGTGAGCAGTTCTTC